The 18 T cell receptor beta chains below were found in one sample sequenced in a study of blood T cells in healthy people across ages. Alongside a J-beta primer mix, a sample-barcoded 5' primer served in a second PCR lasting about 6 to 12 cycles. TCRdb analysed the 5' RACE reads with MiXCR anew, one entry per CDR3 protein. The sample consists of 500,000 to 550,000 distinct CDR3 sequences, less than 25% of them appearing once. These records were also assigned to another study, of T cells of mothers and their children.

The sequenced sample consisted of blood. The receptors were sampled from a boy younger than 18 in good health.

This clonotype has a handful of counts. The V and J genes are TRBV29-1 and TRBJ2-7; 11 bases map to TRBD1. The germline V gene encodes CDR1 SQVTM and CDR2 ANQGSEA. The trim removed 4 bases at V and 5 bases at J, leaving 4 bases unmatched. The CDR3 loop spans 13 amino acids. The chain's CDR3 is CSVGGQGAHEQYF. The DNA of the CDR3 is TGCAGCGTTGGAGGACAGGGGGCCCACGAGCAGTACTTC.

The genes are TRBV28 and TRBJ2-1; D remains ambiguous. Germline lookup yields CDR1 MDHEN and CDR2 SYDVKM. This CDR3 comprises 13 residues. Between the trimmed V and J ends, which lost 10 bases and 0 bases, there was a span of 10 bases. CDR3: CAILPSSYNEQFF. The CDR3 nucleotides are TGTGCCATCCTCCCCAGCTCCTACAATGAGCAGTTCTTC.

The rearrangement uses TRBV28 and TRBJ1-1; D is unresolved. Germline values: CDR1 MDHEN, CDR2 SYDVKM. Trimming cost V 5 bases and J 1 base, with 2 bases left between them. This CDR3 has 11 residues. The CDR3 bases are TGTGCCAGCAGTGAGAACACTGAAGCTTTCTTT. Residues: CASSENTEAFF.

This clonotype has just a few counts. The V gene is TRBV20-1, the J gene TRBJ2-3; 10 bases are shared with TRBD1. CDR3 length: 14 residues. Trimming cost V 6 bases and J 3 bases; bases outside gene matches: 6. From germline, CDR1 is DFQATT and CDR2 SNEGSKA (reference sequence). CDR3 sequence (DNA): TGCAGTGCATCCGACAGGGGGCGAACAGATACGCAGTATTTT. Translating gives CSASDRGRTDTQYF.

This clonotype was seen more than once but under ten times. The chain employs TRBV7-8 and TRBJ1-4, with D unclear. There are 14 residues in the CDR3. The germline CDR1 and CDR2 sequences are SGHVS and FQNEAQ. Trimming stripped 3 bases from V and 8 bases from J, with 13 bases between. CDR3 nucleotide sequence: TGTGCCAGCAGCTTCGATGGTCTTTTGGAAAAACTGTTTTTT. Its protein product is CASSFDGLLEKLFF.

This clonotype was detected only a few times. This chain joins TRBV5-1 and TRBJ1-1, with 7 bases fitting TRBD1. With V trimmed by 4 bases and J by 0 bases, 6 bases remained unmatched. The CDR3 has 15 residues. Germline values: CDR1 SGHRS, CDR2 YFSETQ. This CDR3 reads CASSPGDRMNTEAFF. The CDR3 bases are TGCGCCAGCAGCCCCGGGGACAGAATGAACACTGAAGCTTTCTTT.

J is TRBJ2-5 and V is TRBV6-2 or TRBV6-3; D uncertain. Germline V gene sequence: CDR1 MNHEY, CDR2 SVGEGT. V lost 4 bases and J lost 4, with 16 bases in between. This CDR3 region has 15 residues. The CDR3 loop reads CASSSPNYSGETQYF. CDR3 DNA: TGTGCCAGCAGTTCCCCCAACTACTCCGGAGAGACCCAGTACTTC.

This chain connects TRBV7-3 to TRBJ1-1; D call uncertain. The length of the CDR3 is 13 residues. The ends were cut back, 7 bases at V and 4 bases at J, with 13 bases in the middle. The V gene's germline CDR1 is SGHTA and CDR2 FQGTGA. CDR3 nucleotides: TGTGCCAGCACCCAAGGGAGGGCCACTGAAGCTTTCTTT. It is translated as CASTQGRATEAFF.

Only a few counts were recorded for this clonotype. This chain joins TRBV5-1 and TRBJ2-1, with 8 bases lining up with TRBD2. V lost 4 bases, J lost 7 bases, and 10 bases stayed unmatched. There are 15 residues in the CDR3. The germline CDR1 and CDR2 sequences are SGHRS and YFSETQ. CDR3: CASSMDGTRYNEQFF. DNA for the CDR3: TGCGCCAGCAGCATGGACGGGACTAGATATAATGAGCAGTTCTTC.

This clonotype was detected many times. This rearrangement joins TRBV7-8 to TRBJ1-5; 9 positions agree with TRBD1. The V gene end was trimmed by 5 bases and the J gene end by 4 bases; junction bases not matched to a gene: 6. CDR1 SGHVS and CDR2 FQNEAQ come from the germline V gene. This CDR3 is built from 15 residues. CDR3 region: CASSQDRGLNQPQHF. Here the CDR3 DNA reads TGTGCCAGCAGCCAGGACAGGGGTCTAAATCAGCCCCAGCATTTT.

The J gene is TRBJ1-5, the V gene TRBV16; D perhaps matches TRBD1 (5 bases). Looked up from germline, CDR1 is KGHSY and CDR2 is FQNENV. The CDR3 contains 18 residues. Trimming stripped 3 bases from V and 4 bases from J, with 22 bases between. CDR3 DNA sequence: TGTGCCAGCAGCCAGTGGGATCAGGGTTTTGATAGTAATCAGCCCCAGCATTTT. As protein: CASSQWDQGFDSNQPQHF.

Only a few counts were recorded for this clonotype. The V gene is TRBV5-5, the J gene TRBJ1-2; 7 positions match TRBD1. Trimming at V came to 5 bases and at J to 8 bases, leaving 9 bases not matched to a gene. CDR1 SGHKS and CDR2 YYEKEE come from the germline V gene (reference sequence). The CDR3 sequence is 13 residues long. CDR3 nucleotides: TGTGCCAGCAGTCGTGCCCAGGGGGACGGCTACACCTTC. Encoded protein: CASSRAQGDGYTF. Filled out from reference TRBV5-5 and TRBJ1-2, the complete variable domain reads DAGVTQSPTHLIKTRGQQVTLRCSPISGHKSVSWYQQVLGQGPQFIFQYYEKEERGRGNFPDRFSARQFPNYSSELNVNALLLGDSALYLCASSRAQGDGYTFGSGTRLTVV.

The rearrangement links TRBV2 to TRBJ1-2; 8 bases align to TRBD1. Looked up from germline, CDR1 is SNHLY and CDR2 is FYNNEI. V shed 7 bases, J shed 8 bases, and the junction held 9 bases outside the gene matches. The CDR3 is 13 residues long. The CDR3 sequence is CASKQGDYGGYTF. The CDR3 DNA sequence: TGTGCCAGCAAACAGGGGGACTATGGAGGCTACACCTTC.

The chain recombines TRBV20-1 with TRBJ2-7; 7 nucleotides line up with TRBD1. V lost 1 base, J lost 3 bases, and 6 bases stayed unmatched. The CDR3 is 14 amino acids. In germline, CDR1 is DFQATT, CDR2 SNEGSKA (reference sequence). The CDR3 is CSARGTGDDYEQYF. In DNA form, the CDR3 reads TGCAGTGCTAGAGGTACAGGGGATGACTACGAGCAGTACTTC.

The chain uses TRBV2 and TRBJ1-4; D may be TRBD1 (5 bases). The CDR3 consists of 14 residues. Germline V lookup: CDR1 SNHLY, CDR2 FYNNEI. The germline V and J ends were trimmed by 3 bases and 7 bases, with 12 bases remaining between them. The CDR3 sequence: CASSDGGSGEKLFF. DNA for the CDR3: TGTGCCAGCAGTGACGGGGGAAGCGGTGAAAAACTGTTTTTT.

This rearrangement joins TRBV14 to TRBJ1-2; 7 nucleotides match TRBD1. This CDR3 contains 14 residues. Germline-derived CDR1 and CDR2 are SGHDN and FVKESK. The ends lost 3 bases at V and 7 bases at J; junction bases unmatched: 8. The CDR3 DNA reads TGTGCCAGCAGCCAGGGGACAGAACGGGTTGGCTACACCTTC. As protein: CASSQGTERVGYTF.

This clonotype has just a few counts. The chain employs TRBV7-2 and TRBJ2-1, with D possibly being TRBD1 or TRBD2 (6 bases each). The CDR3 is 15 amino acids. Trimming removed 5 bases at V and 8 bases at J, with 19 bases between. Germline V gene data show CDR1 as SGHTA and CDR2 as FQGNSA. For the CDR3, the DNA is TGTGCCAGCAGCCTAACCTTTCCGGGGGCTGATGAGCAGTTCTTC. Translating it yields CASSLTFPGADEQFF.

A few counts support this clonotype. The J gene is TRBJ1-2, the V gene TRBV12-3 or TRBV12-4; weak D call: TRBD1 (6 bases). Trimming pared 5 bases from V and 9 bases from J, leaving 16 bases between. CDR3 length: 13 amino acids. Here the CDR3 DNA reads TGTGCCAGCAGTCCACGCCGACAGGAGCGCTACACCTTC. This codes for CASSPRRQERYTF.